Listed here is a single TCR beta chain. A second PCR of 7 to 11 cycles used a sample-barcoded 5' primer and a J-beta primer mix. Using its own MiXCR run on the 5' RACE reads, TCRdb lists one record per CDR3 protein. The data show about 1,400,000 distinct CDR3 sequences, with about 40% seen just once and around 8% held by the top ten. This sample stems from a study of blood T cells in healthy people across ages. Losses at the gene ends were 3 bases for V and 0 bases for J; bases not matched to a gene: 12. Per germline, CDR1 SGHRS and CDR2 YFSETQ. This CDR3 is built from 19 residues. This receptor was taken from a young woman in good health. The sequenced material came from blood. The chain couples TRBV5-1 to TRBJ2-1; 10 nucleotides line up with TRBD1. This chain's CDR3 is CASSYLGTGVLGSYNEQFF. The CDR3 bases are TGCGCCAGCAGCTACCTCGGGACAGGGGTCCTGGGCTCCTACAATGAGCAGTTCTTC. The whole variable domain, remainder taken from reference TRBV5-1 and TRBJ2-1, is KAGVTQTPRYLIKTRGQQVTLSCSPISGHRSVSWYQQTPGQGLQFLFEYFSETQRNKGNFPGRFSGRQFSNSRSEMNVSTLELGDSALYLCASSYLGTGVLGSYNEQFFGPGTRLTVL.